This paragraph reports one TCR beta chain. Primers: 60 Vbeta forward and 13 Jbeta reverse. Using immunoSEQ multiplex PCR, the repertoire was profiled, and TCRdb retains in-frame clones only, with some absent. The repertoire holds some 180,000 clones, 70% to 80% seen once, with over 2.5% in the top ten. This record comes from a study of cytomegalovirus exposure and HLA in healthy donors. This TCR was sampled from a male donor in good health and CMV-seronegative. Specimen: PBMCs.

CDR3 in amino acids: CASSTQTGTEQYF. The CDR3 nucleotides read TGTGCCAGCAGCACCCAGACAGGGACCGAGCAGTACTTC. The chain joins TRBV7-3 to TRBJ2-7; 7 bases fit TRBD1. The CDR3 spans 13 residues. The J segment lost 6 bases and the V segment lost 5 bases, leaving 7 bases of the junction unmatched. CDR1 is SGHTA and CDR2 is FQGTGA in the germline V gene.